This T cell receptor beta chain derives from a study of cytomegalovirus exposure and HLA in healthy donors. Study-wide context: Within the Caucasian-associated ancestry cluster were about 81% of the roughly 360 genotyped donors.

The PCR made use of 60 Vbeta and 13 Jbeta primers. Assay used: immunoSEQ multiplex PCR; TCRdb lists only in-frame clones, some missing. The sample includes around 150,000 clones, about 80% of them seen just once. Trimming cost V 0 bases and J 5 bases; bases outside gene matches: 4. The CDR3 has 16 amino acids. Germline V gene data show CDR1 as LGHNA and CDR2 as YSLEER. The study's findings and limits: CMV antigen specificity of a few CMV-associated chains was confirmed in vitro.

As concerns this clone: Antigen specificity is unknown.

The receptor was derived from a male donor in good health and CMV-seronegative. The chain links TRBV4-3 to TRBJ2-5; 12 bases map to TRBD2. What was sequenced was PBMCs. The CDR3 region has the DNA TGCGCCAGCAGCCAAGATCCTAGCGGGGGGGCGGAGACCCAGTACTTC. The encoded protein is CASSQDPSGGAETQYF.